One and the same sample provided the 24 T cell receptor beta chains below, sequenced in a study of blood T cell repertoires in COVID-19. Repertoires were generated with immunoSEQ multiplex PCR, while TCRdb's copy carries only in-frame clones and drops some. This sample has about 270,000 clones, with under 95% found just once. Sequencing was done on a sample of PBMCs or T cells enriched from blood (not recorded which). The receptors come from a man aged 35-49 years who had been exposed to COVID-19.

V usage is TRBV28 and J usage is TRBJ2-7, with 7 bases matching TRBD1. In germline, CDR1 is MDHEN, CDR2 SYDVKM. The J segment lost 4 bases and the V segment lost 1 base, leaving 7 bases of the junction unmatched. CDR3 length: 15 residues. Written as DNA, the CDR3 is TGTGCCAGCAGTTTATATCTGGGACAGAGATACGAGCAGTACTTC. This gives the protein CASSLYLGQRYEQYF.

This clone was detected a few times. V gene TRBV18 combines with J gene TRBJ1-2; 12 positions match TRBD1. Trimming cost V 4 bases and J 7 bases; bases outside gene matches: 7. The CDR3 is 15 residues long. CDR1 and CDR2 from the germline V gene are KGHSH and LQKENI. DNA for the CDR3: TGTGCCAGCTCACTTCCCGGGACAGGGGGCGGTGGCTACACCTTC. Translated, it gives CASSLPGTGGGGYTF.

As to this clone: One end of the junction fails to match germline, which may point to a read error. The V gene is TRBV7-7, the J gene TRBJ2-2, with 7 positions matching TRBD1. Per germline, CDR1 SSHAT and CDR2 FNYEAQ (reference sequence). CDR3 size: 16 residues. In DNA, the CDR3 is TGTGCTAGCAGCTTCAGTTTAGGGGGCTCGGACGGGGAGCTGTTTTTT. Translating gives CASSFSLGGSDGELFF.

The chain has TRBV7-3 and TRBJ2-1; maybe TRBD1 (6 bases). The V end lost 0 bases, the J end lost 5 bases, and 11 bases lay between the germline ends. CDR1 and CDR2 (germline): SGHTA, FQGTGA. CDR3 length equals 15 residues. The CDR3 here is CASSLTRGKNNEQFF. The CDR3 coding sequence is TGTGCCAGCAGCTTAACCAGGGGCAAAAACAATGAGCAGTTCTTC.

The rearrangement links TRBV11-3 to TRBJ2-1, with 7 bases fitting TRBD2. The CDR3 has 12 residues. Germline lookup yields CDR1 SGHNT and CDR2 YENEEA. The V and J ends lost 5 bases and 14 bases, in that order; junction bases with no gene match: 9. For the CDR3, the DNA is TGTGCCAGCAGCCCGGGCGCGGGAGCAAAGTTCTTC. Amino acids: CASSPGAGAKFF.

The chain recombines TRBV19 with TRBJ1-2; 9 nucleotides align to TRBD1. This CDR3 spans 14 amino acids. Trimming removed 6 bases from V and 8 bases from J; junction bases left unmatched: 10. Per germline, CDR1 LNHDA and CDR2 SQIVND (reference sequence). As DNA, the CDR3 is TGTGCCAGTAGACTAACCGGGACAGGGCTCGGCTACACCTTC. Protein: CASRLTGTGLGYTF. Using reference TRBV19 and TRBJ1-2 for the parts outside the CDR3, the full variable domain is DGGITQSPKYLFRKEGQNVTLSCEQNLNHDAMYWYRQDPGQGLRLIYYSQIVNDFQKGDIAEGYSVSREKKESFPLTVTSAQKNPTAFYLCASRLTGTGLGYTFGSGTRLTVV.

The J gene is TRBJ1-3, the V gene TRBV3-1 (or the pseudogene TRBV3-2); D is ambiguous. V gave up 4 bases and J gave up 0 bases, with 10 bases separating them. This CDR3 is built from 15 residues. Germline-derived CDR1 and CDR2 are LGHDT and YNNKEL (reference sequence). The CDR3 DNA is TGTGCCAGCAGCCCGGACTCGATCTCTGGAAACACCATATATTTT. Translation gives CASSPDSISGNTIYF.

V gene TRBV28 combines with J gene TRBJ1-6; tentative D call: TRBD1 (6 bases). CDR3 length: 17 residues. CDR1 MDHEN and CDR2 SYDVKM come from the germline V gene. V was shortened by 2 bases and J by 2 bases, with 13 bases between the two germline ends. The CDR3 spells CASSLAQGQAYNSPLHF. The CDR3 DNA follows: TGTGCCAGCAGTTTAGCGCAGGGGCAGGCCTATAATTCACCCCTCCACTTT.

The gene calls are TRBV9 and TRBJ2-7, with 9 bases matching TRBD2. This CDR3 spans 15 amino acids. V gave up 0 bases and J gave up 7 bases; unmatched junction bases: 8. Germline CDR1 SGDLS, CDR2 YYNGEE. The CDR3: CASSVEVAGESEQYF. CDR3 bases: TGTGCCAGCAGCGTAGAAGTAGCGGGAGAGAGTGAGCAGTACTTC.

The J gene is TRBJ2-4, the V gene TRBV28; D is unresolved. V was shortened by 7 bases and J by 0 bases, with 7 bases between the two germline ends. The CDR3 is made up of 13 amino acids. Per germline, CDR1 MDHEN and CDR2 SYDVKM. The CDR3, as DNA: TGTGCCAGCAACGAGAGAGCCAAAAACATTCAGTACTTC. Its translation is CASNERAKNIQYF.

The CDR3 reads CASSPLGTPGAFF. The CDR3 DNA is TGTGCCAGCAGCCCCCTAGGGACACCCGGAGCTTTCTTT. The J gene is TRBJ1-1, the V gene TRBV7-9; TRBD1 is a possible D gene (6 bases). Per germline, CDR1 SEHNR and CDR2 FQNEAQ (reference sequence). The length of the CDR3 is 13 residues. Trimming removed 5 bases from V and 10 bases from J, with 17 bases in between.

This chain uses TRBV6-2 or TRBV6-3 with TRBJ1-5; D gene ambiguous. The CDR3 loop spans 16 amino acids. Between the trimmed V and J ends, which lost 0 bases and 0 bases, there was a span of 9 bases. The V gene's germline CDR1 is MNHEY and CDR2 SVGEGT. The CDR3 protein is CASSYSNRFSNQPQHF. The CDR3 nucleotides read TGTGCCAGCAGTTACTCGAATCGGTTTAGCAATCAGCCCCAGCATTTT.

The rearrangement uses TRBV28 and TRBJ2-2; 8 bases line up with TRBD1. The germline V gene encodes CDR1 MDHEN and CDR2 SYDVKM. V dropped 8 bases and J dropped 6; count of bases not matched to a gene: 5. CDR3 size: 13 residues. Here the CDR3 DNA reads TGTGCCAGCGACAGGGGTTTGTCCGGGGAGCTGTTTTTT. Translation: CASDRGLSGELFF.

A remark on this clone: This CDR3 is also generated by other DNA sequences in the sample. V usage is TRBV19 and J usage is TRBJ2-1; D call uncertain. The V gene's germline CDR1 is LNHDA and CDR2 SQIVND (reference sequence). V gave up 4 bases and J gave up 0 bases, with 4 bases separating them. The CDR3 runs to 13 residues. DNA for the CDR3: TGTGCCAGTAGTACGAGCTCCTACAATGAGCAGTTCTTC. This gives the protein CASSTSSYNEQFF.

This chain joins TRBV11-2 and TRBJ2-3; 11 nucleotides agree with TRBD2. CDR3 length equals 17 residues. J was trimmed by 1 base and V by 1 base; bases with no gene match: 4. Per the germline V gene, CDR1 is SGHAT and CDR2 is FQNNGV. For the CDR3, the DNA is TGTGCCAGCAGCTTAGTTAGCGGGAGGGGGGGCACAGATACGCAGTATTTT. This gives the protein CASSLVSGRGGTDTQYF.

This chain links TRBV4-3 with TRBJ2-7, with D unclear. Germline lookup yields CDR1 LGHNA and CDR2 YSLEER. The CDR3 sequence is 14 residues long. V was pared by 1 base and J by 2 bases, with 9 bases between. The CDR3 DNA sequence: TGCGCCAGCAGCCAAGTTAGTACAGCCTACGAGCAGTACTTC. Translated, it gives CASSQVSTAYEQYF.

This clone was observed a handful of times. The chain employs TRBV5-1 and TRBJ2-7, with 9 bases lining up with TRBD1. The length of the CDR3 is 15 residues. CDR1 is SGHRS, CDR2 YFSETQ, per germline. Unmatched junction bases numbered 8, after V lost 3 bases and J lost 4 bases. CDR3 sequence: CASSSSGQGPYEQYF. In DNA form, the CDR3 reads TGCGCCAGCAGCTCCTCGGGACAGGGCCCGTACGAGCAGTACTTC.

V gene TRBV30 combines with J gene TRBJ1-4, with TRBD1 as a possible D gene (6 bases). Germline V lookup: CDR1 GTSNPN, CDR2 SVGIG (reference sequence). V was clipped by 5 bases and J by 8 bases, with 12 bases between them. The CDR3 is 12 residues long. The CDR3 region is CAWGQSYEKLFF. DNA of the CDR3: TGTGCCTGGGGACAGTCGTACGAAAAACTGTTTTTT.

The chain joins TRBV5-1 to TRBJ2-2; tentatively, D is TRBD2 (5 bases). V was clipped by 0 bases and J by 1 base, with 16 bases between them. This CDR3 is built from 18 residues. Germline V gene lookup returns CDR1 SGHRS and CDR2 YFSETQ. The CDR3 protein is CASSLGMGSTGNTGELFF. The CDR3 DNA reads as TGCGCCAGCAGCTTGGGAATGGGGAGTACGGGGAACACCGGGGAGCTGTTTTTT.

This clone appeared a few times. This chain joins TRBV15 and TRBJ1-1; D might be TRBD1 (6 bases). This CDR3 has 15 amino acids. Trimming stripped 1 base from V and 0 bases from J, with 9 bases between. CDR1 LNHNV and CDR2 YYDKDF come from the germline V gene (reference sequence). CDR3 region: CATSRAQGMNTEAFF. The DNA of the CDR3 is TGTGCCACCAGCAGAGCACAGGGAATGAACACTGAAGCTTTCTTT.

Concerning this clone itself: Other nucleotide sequences in the sample specify the same CDR3. This chain links TRBV18 with TRBJ2-7; 9 bases line up with TRBD1. Trimming took 3 bases from V and 2 from J; bases not matched to a gene: 8. The CDR3 has 16 amino acids. In germline, CDR1 is KGHSH, CDR2 LQKENI. In DNA, the CDR3 is TGTGCCAGCTCACCGGTTGCGGGACAGGGCCCCTACGAGCAGTACTTC. Translating it yields CASSPVAGQGPYEQYF.

The chain has TRBV7-6 and TRBJ2-1; 11 bases line up with TRBD1. Germline-derived CDR1 and CDR2 are SGHVS and FNYEAQ. The CDR3 is 18 residues long. Germline trimming cut 8 bases from V and 0 bases from J; bases unmatched to any gene: 12. CDR3 in amino acids: CASLGGTGGRSSYNEQFF. Here the CDR3 DNA reads TGTGCCAGCTTAGGGGGGACAGGGGGAAGGAGCTCCTACAATGAGCAGTTCTTC. The variable domain in full, completed from reference TRBV7-6 and TRBJ2-1, reads GAGVSQSPRYKVTKRGQDVALRCDPISGHVSLYWYRQALGQGPEFLTYFNYEAQQDKSGLPNDRFSAERPEGSISTLTIQRTEQRDSAMYRCASLGGTGGRSSYNEQFFGPGTRLTVL.

The V and J genes are TRBV19 and TRBJ1-2; possible D gene TRBD1, 5 bases. Germline CDR1 is LNHDA and CDR2 is SQIVND (reference sequence). The germline V and J ends were trimmed by 10 bases and 2 bases, with 17 bases remaining between them. This CDR3 has 14 amino acids. The DNA for the CDR3 is TGTGCCACTAGATCCACAGGTGCCAACTATGGCTACACCTTC. This sequence encodes CATRSTGANYGYTF.

CDR3 region: CASSRTQGENEKLFF. DNA for the CDR3: TGTGCCAGCAGTCGAACTCAGGGTGAAAATGAAAAACTGTTTTTT. The V and J genes are TRBV28 and TRBJ1-4; TRBD1 is a possible D gene (5 bases). CDR3 size: 15 residues. Germline CDR1 is MDHEN and CDR2 is SYDVKM. V was trimmed by 5 bases and J by 5 bases, leaving 15 bases between them. Combining the CDR3 with reference TRBV28 and TRBJ1-4 gives the whole variable domain DVKVTQSSRYLVKRTGEKVFLECVQDMDHENMFWYRQDPGLGLRLIYFSYDVKMKEKGDIPEGYSVSREKKERFSLILESASTNQTSMYLCASSRTQGENEKLFFGSGTQLSVL.